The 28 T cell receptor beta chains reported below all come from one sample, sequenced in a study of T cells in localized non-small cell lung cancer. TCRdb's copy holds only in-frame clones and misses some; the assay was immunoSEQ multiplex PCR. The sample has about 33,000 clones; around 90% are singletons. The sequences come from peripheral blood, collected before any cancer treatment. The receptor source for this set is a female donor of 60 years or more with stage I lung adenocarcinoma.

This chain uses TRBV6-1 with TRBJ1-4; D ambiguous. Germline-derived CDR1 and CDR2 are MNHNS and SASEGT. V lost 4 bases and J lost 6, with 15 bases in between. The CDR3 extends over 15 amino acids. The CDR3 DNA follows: TGTGCCAGCAGTGTAGGGAACCTCTGGGATGAAAAACTGTTTTTT. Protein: CASSVGNLWDEKLFF.

The CDR3 DNA sequence: TGTGCCAGTAGTATAGATCATTGGTTCTCCTCTGGAAACACCATATATTTT. Translated: CASSIDHWFSSGNTIYF. The chain has TRBV19 and TRBJ1-3; D unresolved. This CDR3 is built from 17 residues. Trimming took off 0 bases at V and 0 bases at J, with 12 bases between the two ends. Germline-derived CDR1 and CDR2 are LNHDA and SQIVND (reference sequence).

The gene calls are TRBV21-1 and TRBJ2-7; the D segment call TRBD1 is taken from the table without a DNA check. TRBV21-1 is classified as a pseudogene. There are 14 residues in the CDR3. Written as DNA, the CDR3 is TGTGCCAGCACCCGGGACAGGTCCCCCTACGAGCAGTACGTC. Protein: CASTRDRSPYEQYV.

The CDR3 nucleotides are TGCGCCAGCAGTGATGGCCTGAGCTCCTACAATGAGCAGTTCTTC. Amino acid sequence: CASSDGLSSYNEQFF. This sequence joins TRBV10-1 and TRBJ2-1; no definite D call. The germline V gene encodes CDR1 WNHNN and CDR2 SYGVQD (reference sequence). V was trimmed by 3 bases and J by 0 bases, leaving 9 bases between them. The CDR3 sequence is 15 residues long.

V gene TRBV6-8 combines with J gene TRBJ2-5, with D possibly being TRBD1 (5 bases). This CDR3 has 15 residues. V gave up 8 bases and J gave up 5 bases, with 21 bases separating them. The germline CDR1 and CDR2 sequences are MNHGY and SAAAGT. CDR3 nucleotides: TGTGCCAGCCCCACCCCCCCGAAGGGGCGGGAGACCCAGTACTTC. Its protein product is CASPTPPKGRETQYF.

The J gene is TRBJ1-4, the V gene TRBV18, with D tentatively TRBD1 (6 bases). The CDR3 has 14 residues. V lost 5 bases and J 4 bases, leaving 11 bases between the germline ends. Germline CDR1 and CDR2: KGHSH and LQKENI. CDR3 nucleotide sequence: TGTGCCAGCTCAAAGGCAGGGGATAATGAAAAACTGTTTTTT. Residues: CASSKAGDNEKLFF.

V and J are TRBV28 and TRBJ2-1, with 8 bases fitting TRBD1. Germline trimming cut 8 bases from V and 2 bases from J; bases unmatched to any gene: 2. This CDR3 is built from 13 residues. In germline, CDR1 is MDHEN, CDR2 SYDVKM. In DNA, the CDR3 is TGTGCCAGCCCAGGGGGCCCCTACAATGAGCAGTTCTTC. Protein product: CASPGGPYNEQFF.

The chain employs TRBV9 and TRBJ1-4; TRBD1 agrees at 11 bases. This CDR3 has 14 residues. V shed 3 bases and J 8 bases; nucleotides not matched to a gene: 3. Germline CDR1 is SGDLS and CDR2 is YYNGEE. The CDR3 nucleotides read TGTGCCAGCAGCGCCCGGGACAGGGGGGAAAAACTGTTTTTT. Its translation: CASSARDRGEKLFF.

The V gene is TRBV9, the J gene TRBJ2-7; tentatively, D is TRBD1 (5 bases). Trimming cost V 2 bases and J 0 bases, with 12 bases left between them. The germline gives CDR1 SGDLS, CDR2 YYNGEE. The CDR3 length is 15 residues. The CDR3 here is CASSVSTASSYEQYF. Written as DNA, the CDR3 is TGTGCCAGCAGCGTTTCGACAGCGAGCTCCTACGAGCAGTACTTC.

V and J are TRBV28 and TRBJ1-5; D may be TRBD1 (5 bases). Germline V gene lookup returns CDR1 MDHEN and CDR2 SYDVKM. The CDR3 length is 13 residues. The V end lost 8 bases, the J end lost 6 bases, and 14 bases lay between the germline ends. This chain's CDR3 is CASCVWGVQPQHF. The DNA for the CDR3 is TGTGCCAGCTGCGTCTGGGGGGTTCAGCCCCAGCATTTT.

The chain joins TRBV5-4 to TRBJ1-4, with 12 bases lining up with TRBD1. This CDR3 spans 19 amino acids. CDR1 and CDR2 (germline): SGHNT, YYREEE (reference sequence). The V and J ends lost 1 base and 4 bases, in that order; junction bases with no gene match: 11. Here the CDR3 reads CASSLKPGQGAGSNEKLFF. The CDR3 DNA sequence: TGTGCCAGCAGCTTGAAGCCGGGACAGGGGGCGGGAAGTAATGAAAAACTGTTTTTT.

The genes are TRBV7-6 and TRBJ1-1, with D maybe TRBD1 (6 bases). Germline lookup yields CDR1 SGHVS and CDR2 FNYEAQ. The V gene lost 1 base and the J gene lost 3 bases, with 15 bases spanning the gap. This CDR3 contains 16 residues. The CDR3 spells CASSLGAGEGDTEAFF. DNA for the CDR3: TGTGCCAGCAGCTTAGGAGCAGGGGAGGGGGACACTGAAGCTTTCTTT. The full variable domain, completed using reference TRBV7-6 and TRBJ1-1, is GAGVSQSPRYKVTKRGQDVALRCDPISGHVSLYWYRQALGQGPEFLTYFNYEAQQDKSGLPNDRFSAERPEGSISTLTIQRTEQRDSAMYRCASSLGAGEGDTEAFFGQGTRLTVV.

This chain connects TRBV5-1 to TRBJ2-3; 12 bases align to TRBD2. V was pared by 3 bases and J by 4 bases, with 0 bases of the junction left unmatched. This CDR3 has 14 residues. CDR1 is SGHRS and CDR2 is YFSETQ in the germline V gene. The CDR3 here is CASSSSGGADTQYF. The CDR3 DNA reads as TGCGCCAGCAGCTCTAGCGGGGGGGCAGATACGCAGTATTTT. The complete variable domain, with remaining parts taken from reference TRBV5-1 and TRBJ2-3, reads KAGVTQTPRYLIKTRGQQVTLSCSPISGHRSVSWYQQTPGQGLQFLFEYFSETQRNKGNFPGRFSGRQFSNSRSEMNVSTLELGDSALYLCASSSSGGADTQYFGPGTRLTVL.

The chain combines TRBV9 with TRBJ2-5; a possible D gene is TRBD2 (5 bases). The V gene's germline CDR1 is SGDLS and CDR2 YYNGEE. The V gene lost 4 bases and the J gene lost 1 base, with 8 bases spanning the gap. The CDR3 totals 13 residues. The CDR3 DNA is TGTGCCAGCAGCTTGAGCGGCCAAGAGACCCAGTACTTC. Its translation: CASSLSGQETQYF.

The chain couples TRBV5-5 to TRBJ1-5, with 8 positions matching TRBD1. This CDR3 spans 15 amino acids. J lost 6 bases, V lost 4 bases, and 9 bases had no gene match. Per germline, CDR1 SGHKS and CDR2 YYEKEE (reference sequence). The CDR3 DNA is TGTGCCAGCAGCCCTACCGGACAGGGTATTCAGCCCCAGCATTTT. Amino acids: CASSPTGQGIQPQHF.

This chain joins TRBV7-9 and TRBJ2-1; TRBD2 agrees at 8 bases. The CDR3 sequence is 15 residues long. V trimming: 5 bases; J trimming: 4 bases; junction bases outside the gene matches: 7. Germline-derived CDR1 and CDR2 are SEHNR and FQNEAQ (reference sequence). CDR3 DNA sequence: TGTGCCAGCAGCCCCGGGACTAGTAGATACAATGAGCAGTTCTTC. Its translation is CASSPGTSRYNEQFF.

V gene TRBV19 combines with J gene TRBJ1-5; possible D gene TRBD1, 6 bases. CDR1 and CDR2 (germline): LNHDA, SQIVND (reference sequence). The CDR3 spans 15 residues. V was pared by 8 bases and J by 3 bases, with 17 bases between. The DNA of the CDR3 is TGTGCCAGTTGGTCAGGGGAAAAGGACAATCAGCCCCAGCATTTT. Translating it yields CASWSGEKDNQPQHF.

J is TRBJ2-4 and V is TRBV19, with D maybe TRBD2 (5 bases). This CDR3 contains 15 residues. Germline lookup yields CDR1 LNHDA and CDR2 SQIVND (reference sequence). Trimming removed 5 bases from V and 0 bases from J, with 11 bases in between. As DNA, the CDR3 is TGTGCCAGTAGTGGACTTTCTCTAGCCAAAAACATTCAGTACTTC. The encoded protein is CASSGLSLAKNIQYF.

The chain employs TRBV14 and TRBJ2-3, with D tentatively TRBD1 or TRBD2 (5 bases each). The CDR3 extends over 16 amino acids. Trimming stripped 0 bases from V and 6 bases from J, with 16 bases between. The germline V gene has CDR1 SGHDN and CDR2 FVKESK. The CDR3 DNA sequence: TGTGCCAGCAGCCAAGATCTTGGGGGATTCGGGGATACGCAGTATTTT. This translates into CASSQDLGGFGDTQYF.

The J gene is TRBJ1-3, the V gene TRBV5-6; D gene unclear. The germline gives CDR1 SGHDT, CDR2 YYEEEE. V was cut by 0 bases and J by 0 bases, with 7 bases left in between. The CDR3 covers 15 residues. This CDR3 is CASSLVATSGNTIYF. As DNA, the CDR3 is TGTGCCAGCAGCTTGGTGGCCACCTCTGGAAACACCATATATTTT.

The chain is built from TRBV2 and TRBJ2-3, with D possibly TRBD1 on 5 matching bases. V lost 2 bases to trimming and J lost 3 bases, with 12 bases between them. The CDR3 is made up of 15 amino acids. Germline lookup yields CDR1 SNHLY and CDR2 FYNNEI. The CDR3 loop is CASSETQGLTDTQYF. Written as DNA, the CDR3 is TGTGCCAGCAGTGAAACGCAGGGTCTAACAGATACGCAGTATTTT. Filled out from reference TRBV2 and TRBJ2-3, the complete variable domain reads EPEVTQTPSHQVTQMGQEVILRCVPISNHLYFYWYRQILGQKVEFLVSFYNNEISEKSEIFDDQFSVERPDGSNFTLKIRSTKLEDSAMYFCASSETQGLTDTQYFGPGTRLTVL.

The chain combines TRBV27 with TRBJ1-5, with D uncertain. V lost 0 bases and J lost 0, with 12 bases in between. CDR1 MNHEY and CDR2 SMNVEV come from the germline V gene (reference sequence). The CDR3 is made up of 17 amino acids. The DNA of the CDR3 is TGTGCCAGCAGTTTATCCTTCCCACTTCTTAGCAATCAGCCCCAGCATTTT. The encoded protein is CASSLSFPLLSNQPQHF.

This chain's CDR3 is CASSPPETRNTEAFF. As DNA, the CDR3 is TGTGCCAGCTCACCACCGGAGACCAGGAACACTGAAGCTTTCTTT. This chain joins TRBV18 and TRBJ1-1; the D is unclear. This CDR3 spans 15 amino acids. Germline V gene data show CDR1 as KGHSH and CDR2 as LQKENI. V lost 0 bases, J lost 1 base, and 9 bases lay in between.

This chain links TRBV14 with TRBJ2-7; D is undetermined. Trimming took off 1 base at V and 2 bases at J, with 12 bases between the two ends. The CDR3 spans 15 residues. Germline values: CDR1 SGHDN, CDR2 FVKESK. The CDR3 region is CASSQGNSPTYEQYF. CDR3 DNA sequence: TGTGCCAGCAGCCAAGGTAACAGCCCCACCTACGAGCAGTACTTC.

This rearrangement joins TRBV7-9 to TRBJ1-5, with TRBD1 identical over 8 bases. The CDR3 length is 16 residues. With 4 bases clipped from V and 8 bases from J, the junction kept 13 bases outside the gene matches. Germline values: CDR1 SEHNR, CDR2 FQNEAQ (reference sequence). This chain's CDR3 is CASSSRGQGAAEPQHF. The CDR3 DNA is TGTGCCAGCAGCTCAAGGGGGCAGGGGGCGGCGGAGCCCCAGCATTTT.

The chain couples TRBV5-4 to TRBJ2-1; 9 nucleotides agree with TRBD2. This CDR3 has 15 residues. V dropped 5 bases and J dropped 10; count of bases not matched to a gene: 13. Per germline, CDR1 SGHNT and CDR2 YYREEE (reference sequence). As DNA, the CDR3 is TGTGCCAGCAGTGGCGGGCGGGGGGGCCCTAAGGAGCAGTTCTTC. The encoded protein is CASSGGRGGPKEQFF.

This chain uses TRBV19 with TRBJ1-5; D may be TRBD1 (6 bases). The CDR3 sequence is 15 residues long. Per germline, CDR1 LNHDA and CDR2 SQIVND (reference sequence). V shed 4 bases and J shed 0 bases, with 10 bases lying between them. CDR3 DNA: TGTGCCAGTAGTACGGGACAATATAGCAATCAGCCCCAGCATTTT. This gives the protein CASSTGQYSNQPQHF.

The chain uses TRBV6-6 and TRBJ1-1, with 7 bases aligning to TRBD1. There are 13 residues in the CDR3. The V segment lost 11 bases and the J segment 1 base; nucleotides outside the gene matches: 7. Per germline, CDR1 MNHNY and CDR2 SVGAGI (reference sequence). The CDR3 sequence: CAARGRTNTEAFF. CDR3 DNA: TGTGCCGCCAGGGGGAGGACGAACACTGAAGCTTTCTTT.